What follows describes a single TCR beta chain. This clone showed up just a few times. Its antigen is unknown. Per-base qualities were not stored, and no clone one base away is much larger. These data are taken from a study of blood T cell repertoires in COVID-19 (dated by TCRdb to between 2020 and 2021). Notes on the research overall: Samples from collaborators originated in the United States, Italy and Spain and spanned both the acute and convalescent phases of COVID-19. The repertoires were released in a freely available public database meant as a resource for research on the immune response to SARS-CoV-2. The prospective study material was composed of cDNA or gDNA derived from T cells, B-cell-depleted T cells, or PBMCs. Where available, HLA class I and class II types were taken from metadata supplied by the sample provider and were not determined by assay-based typing. The samples were drawn from two sources: the first 160 participants of the ongoing ImmuneRACE study, and 1,200 or so subjects contributed by 6 global collaborators. Sample metadata almost always included a de-identified subject ID, COVID-19 status, age in years and sex. Subjects who had been exposed to COVID-19, were actively infected with it, or had recovered from it provided the deeply sampled blood TCRbeta repertoires that made up the dataset. What the study reported, not specific to this receptor: How much clinical and demographic metadata was included differed by source and by participant, and the metadata was provided uncurated.

The CDR3 runs 13 residues from the cysteine to the phenylalanine. CDR3 DNA only is kept here, 39 bases in frame from base 1. Germline trimming amounts to 8 bases on V and 7 bases on J, with 9 as the count of junction bases outside the gene matches. According to the germline V gene, CDR1 reads SNHLY and CDR2 reads FYNNEI. At one collaborating source in Seattle, patients were enrolled during active infection and were followed longitudinally through the course of disease. Each collaborating institution followed its own protocols to collect whole blood in K2EDTA tubes. Collaborator samples were shipped for TCRbeta analysis as frozen whole blood, isolated PBMCs, or DNA extracted from either sample type. The immunoSEQ Assay, a bias-controlled multiplex PCR, was used to amplify TCRbeta CDR3 regions from genomic DNA. As for the original processing: The number of nucleated cells in each sample was estimated by amplification of reference gene primers within the assay. To quantify the absolute abundance of each unique TCRbeta CDR3 rearrangement, sequence reads were collapsed and filtered. For each sample, productive Simpson clonality was calculated as the square root of Simpson's diversity index across productive rearrangements. The clones in this table, taken by TCRdb from immuneACCESS, are in-frame only. Not every clone is retained; where verified, under half of the shortfall comes from an unresolved V gene, and the cause of the rest is unknown. V, J and clone size reflect that table, while D and trimming were determined from the DNA. This sample has a few hundred thousand clones in its table, and 75% to 90% of those were observed once. The ten largest account for 13% of the sample.

The chain is made from TRBV2 and TRBJ1-1; 8 bases in between match TRBD1. Sequencing was done on a sample of peripheral blood. This sequence originates from a woman aged 65 to 85 with COVID-19, enrolled during active disease. The DNA is TGTGCCAGCGCATCGCAGGGGGCGGGTGAAGCTTTCTTT. This yields the protein CASASQGAGEAFF.